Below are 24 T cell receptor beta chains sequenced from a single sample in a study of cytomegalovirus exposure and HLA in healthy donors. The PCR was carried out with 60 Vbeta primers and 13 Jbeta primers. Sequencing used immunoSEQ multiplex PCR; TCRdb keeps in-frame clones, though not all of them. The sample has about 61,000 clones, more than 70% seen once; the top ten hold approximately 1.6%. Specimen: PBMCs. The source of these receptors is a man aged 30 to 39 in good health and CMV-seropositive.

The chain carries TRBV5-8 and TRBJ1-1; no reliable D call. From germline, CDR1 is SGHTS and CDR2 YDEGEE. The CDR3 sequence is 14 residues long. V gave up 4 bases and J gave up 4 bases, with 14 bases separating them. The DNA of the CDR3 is TGTGCCAGCAGCCCGTGGCCCGAGGGCACTGAAGCTTTCTTT. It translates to CASSPWPEGTEAFF. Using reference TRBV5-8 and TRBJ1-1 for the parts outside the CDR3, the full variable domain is EAGVTQSPTHLIKTRGQQATLRCSPISGHTSVYWYQQALGLGLQFLLWYDEGEERNRGNFPPRFSGRQFPNYSSELNVNALELEDSALYLCASSPWPEGTEAFFGQGTRLTVV.

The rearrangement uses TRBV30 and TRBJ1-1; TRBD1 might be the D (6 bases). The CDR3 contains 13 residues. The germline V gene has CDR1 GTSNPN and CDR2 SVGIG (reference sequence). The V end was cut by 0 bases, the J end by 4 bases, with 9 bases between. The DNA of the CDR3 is TGTGCCTGGAGTGTAGGGGGGGGCACTGAAGCTTTCTTT. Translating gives CAWSVGGGTEAFF.

CDR3 residues: CASSVIEGIGGANVLTF. In nucleotides, the CDR3 is TGTGCCAGCAGCGTGATAGAGGGAATAGGTGGGGCCAACGTCCTGACTTTC. V usage is TRBV9 and J usage is TRBJ2-6; D perhaps matches TRBD2 (5 bases). The germline V gene encodes CDR1 SGDLS and CDR2 YYNGEE. The CDR3 covers 17 residues. With 2 bases removed from V and 3 bases from J, the gap between germline ends came to 15 bases.

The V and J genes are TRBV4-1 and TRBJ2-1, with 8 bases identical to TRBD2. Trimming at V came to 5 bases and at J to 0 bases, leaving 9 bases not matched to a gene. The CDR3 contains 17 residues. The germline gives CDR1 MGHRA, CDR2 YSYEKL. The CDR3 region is CASSSPSGGPSYNEQFF. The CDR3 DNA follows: TGCGCCAGCAGCTCCCCCTCGGGGGGGCCCTCCTACAATGAGCAGTTCTTC.

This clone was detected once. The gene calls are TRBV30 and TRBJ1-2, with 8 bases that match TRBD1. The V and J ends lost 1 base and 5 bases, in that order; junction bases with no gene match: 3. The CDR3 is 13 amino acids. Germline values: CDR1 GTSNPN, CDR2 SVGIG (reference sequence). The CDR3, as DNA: TGTGCCTGGAGTGCTGACAGGGGTTATGGCTACACCTTC. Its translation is CAWSADRGYGYTF.

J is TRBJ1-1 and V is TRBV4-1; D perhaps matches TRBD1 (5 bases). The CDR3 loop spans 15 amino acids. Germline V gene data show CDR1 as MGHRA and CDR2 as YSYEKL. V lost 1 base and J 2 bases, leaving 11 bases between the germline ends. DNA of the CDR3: TGCGCCAGCAGCCAAGCTCAGGGTTCAAACACTGAAGCTTTCTTT. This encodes CASSQAQGSNTEAFF.

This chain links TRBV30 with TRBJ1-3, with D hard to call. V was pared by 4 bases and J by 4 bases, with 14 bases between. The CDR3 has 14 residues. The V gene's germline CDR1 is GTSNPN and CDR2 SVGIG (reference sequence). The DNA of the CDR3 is TGTGCCTGGAAACATCCATGGGCGGGAAACACCATATATTTT. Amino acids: CAWKHPWAGNTIYF.

CDR3 sequence (DNA): TGTGCCACCAGCAGAGTTACAGGCGGCACAGATACGCAGTATTTT. Encoded protein: CATSRVTGGTDTQYF. V gene TRBV15 combines with J gene TRBJ2-3; D possibly corresponds to TRBD1 (5 bases). V lost 1 base and J 1 base, leaving 9 bases between the germline ends. CDR3 length equals 15 residues. Germline V gene lookup returns CDR1 LNHNV and CDR2 YYDKDF (reference sequence).

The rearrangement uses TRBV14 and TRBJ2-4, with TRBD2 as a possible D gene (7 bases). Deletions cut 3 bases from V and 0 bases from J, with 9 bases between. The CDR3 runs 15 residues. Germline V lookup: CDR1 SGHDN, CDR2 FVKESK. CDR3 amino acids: CASSHGGLAKNIQYF. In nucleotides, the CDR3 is TGTGCCAGCAGCCACGGGGGGCTAGCCAAAAACATTCAGTACTTC.

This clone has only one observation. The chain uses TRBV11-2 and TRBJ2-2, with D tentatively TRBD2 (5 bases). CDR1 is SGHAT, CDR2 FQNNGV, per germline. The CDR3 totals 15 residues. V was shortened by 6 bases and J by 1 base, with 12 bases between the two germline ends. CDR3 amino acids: CASRPIGGNTGELFF. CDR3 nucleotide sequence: TGTGCCAGCAGGCCTATAGGAGGGAACACCGGGGAGCTGTTTTTT.

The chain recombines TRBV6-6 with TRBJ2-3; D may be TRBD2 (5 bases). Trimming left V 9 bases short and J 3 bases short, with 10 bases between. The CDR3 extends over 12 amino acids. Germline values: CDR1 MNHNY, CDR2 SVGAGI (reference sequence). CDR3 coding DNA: TGTGCCAGTAGAACGGGAACAGATACGCAGTATTTT. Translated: CASRTGTDTQYF.

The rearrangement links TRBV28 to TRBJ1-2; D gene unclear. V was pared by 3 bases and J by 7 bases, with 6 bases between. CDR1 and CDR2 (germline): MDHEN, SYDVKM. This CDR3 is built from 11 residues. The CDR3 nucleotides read TGTGCCAGCAGTTTTGAGGCTGGCTACACCTTC. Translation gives CASSFEAGYTF.

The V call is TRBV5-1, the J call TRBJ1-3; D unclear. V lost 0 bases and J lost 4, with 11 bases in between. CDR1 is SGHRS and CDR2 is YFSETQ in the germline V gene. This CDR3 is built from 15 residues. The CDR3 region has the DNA TGCGCCAGCAGCTTGGATATTTCCCTCGGAAACACCATATATTTT. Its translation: CASSLDISLGNTIYF.

As DNA, the CDR3 is TGTGCCAGCAGTCTTGGACTAGCAGGGGAGCTGTTTTTT. Translation gives CASSLGLAGELFF. The rearrangement joins TRBV28 to TRBJ2-2, with 8 bases that match TRBD2. This CDR3 comprises 13 residues. Germline CDR1 MDHEN, CDR2 SYDVKM. V lost 5 bases to trimming and J lost 8 bases; unmatched junction nucleotides: 4.

The chain's CDR3 is CASSLTSHEQFF. Here the CDR3 DNA reads TGTGCCAGCAGCCTCACTAGCCATGAGCAGTTCTTC. The chain recombines TRBV7-9 with TRBJ2-1; a possible D gene is TRBD2 (6 bases). V lost 5 bases and J lost 8, with 10 bases in between. This CDR3 region has 12 residues. Per the germline V gene, CDR1 is SEHNR and CDR2 is FQNEAQ (reference sequence).

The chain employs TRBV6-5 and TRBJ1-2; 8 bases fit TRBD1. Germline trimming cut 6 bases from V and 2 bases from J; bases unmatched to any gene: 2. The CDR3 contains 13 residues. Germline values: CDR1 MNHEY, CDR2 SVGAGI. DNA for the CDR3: TGTGCCAGCAGCCGGGACAGGAACTATGGCTACACCTTC. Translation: CASSRDRNYGYTF.

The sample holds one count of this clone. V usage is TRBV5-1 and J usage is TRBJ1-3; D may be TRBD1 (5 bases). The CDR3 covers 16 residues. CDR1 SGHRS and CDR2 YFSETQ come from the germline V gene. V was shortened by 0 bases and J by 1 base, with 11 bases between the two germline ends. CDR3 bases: TGCGCCAGCAGCTTGGGGGGCAGAAATTCTGGAAACACCATATATTTT. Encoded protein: CASSLGGRNSGNTIYF. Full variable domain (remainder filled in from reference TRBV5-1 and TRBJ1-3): KAGVTQTPRYLIKTRGQQVTLSCSPISGHRSVSWYQQTPGQGLQFLFEYFSETQRNKGNFPGRFSGRQFSNSRSEMNVSTLELGDSALYLCASSLGGRNSGNTIYFGEGSWLTVV.

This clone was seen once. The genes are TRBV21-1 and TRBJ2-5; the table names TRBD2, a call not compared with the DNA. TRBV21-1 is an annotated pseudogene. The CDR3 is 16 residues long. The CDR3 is CASSRRGTSEPETQYF. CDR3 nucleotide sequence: TGTGCCAGCAGCAGGCGGGGGACTAGCGAGCCGGAGACCCAGTACTTC.

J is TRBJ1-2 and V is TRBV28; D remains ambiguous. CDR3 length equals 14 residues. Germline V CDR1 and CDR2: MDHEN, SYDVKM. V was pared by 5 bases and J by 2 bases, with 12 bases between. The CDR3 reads CASSPLAGNYGYTF. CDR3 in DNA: TGTGCCAGCAGTCCGCTGGCGGGAAACTATGGCTACACCTTC.

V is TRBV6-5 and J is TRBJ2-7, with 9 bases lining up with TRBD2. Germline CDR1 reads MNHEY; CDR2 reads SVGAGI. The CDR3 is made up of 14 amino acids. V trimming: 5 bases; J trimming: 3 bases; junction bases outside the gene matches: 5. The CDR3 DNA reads TGTGCCAGCAGTCCGACTAGCGGATTCTACGAGCAGTACTTC. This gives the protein CASSPTSGFYEQYF.

In nucleotides, the CDR3 is TGTGCCAGCGTCCTCCCGGGAGGGAACAATCAGCCCCAGCATTTT. This translates into CASVLPGGNNQPQHF. The rearrangement uses TRBV28 and TRBJ1-5; D remains unclear. The V end was cut by 8 bases, the J end by 3 bases, with 17 bases between. Germline CDR1 is MDHEN and CDR2 is SYDVKM. CDR3 length: 15 residues.

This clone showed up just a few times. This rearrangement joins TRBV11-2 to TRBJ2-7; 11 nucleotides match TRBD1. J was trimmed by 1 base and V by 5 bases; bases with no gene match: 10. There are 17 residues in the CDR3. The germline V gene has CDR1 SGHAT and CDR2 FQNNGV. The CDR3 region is CASSPTIGQGASYEQYF. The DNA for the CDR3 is TGTGCCAGCAGCCCTACCATCGGACAGGGGGCGTCCTACGAGCAGTACTTC.

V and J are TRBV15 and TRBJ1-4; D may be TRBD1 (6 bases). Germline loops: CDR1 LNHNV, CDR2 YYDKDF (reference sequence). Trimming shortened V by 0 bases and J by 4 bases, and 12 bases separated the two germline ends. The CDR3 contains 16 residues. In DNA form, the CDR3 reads TGTGCCACCAGCAGAGATAGGGGGACGGTTAATGAAAAACTGTTTTTT. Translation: CATSRDRGTVNEKLFF. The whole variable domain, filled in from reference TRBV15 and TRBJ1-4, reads DAMVIQNPRYQVTQFGKPVTLSCSQTLNHNVMYWYQQKSSQAPKLLFHYYDKDFNNEADTPDNFQSRRPNTSFCFLDIRSPGLGDTAMYLCATSRDRGTVNEKLFFGSGTQLSVL.

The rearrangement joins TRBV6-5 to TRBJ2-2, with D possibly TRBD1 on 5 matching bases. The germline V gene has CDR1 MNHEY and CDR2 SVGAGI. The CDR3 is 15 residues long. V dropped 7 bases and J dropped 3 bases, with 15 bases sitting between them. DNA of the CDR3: TGTGCCAGCAATCACGGGCAGGGTGACACCGGGGAGCTGTTTTTT. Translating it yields CASNHGQGDTGELFF.